This TCR beta chain was sequenced during a study of T cell changes during pregnancy in multiple sclerosis. Generated by immunoSEQ multiplex PCR, the TCRdb table keeps only in-frame clones and is missing some. The sample includes about 38,000 clones, 85% to 95% of them seen just once. The CDR3 contains 17 residues. Germline V lookup: CDR1 SGHTA, CDR2 FQGNSA. The V gene end was trimmed by 0 bases and the J gene end by 0 bases; junction bases not matched to a gene: 7. The chain joins TRBV7-2 to TRBJ2-7, with 8 bases that match TRBD2. The starting material was CD8+ T cells from peripheral blood mononuclear cells, obtained in the third trimester of pregnancy. The receptor's source is a female donor with multiple sclerosis, enrolled in a pregnancy study. The CDR3 nucleotides are TGTGCCAGCAGCTTAGCGGCGTCGACTAGCGACTCCTACGAGCAGTACTTC. Translating gives CASSLAASTSDSYEQYF.